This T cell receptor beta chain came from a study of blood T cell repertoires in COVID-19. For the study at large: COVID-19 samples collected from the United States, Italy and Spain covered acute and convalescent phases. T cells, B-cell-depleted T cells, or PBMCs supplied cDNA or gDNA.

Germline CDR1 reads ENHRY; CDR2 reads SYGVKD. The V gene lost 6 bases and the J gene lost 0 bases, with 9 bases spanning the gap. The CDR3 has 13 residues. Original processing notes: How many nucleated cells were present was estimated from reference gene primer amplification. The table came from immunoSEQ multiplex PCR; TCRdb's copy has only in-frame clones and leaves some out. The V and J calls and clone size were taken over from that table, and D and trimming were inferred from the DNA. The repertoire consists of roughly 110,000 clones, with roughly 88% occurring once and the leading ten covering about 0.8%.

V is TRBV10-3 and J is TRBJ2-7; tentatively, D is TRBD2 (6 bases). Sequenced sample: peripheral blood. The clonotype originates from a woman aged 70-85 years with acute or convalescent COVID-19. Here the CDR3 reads CAIRGTASYEQYF. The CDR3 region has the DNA TGTGCCATCAGGGGGACTGCCTCCTACGAGCAGTACTTC.